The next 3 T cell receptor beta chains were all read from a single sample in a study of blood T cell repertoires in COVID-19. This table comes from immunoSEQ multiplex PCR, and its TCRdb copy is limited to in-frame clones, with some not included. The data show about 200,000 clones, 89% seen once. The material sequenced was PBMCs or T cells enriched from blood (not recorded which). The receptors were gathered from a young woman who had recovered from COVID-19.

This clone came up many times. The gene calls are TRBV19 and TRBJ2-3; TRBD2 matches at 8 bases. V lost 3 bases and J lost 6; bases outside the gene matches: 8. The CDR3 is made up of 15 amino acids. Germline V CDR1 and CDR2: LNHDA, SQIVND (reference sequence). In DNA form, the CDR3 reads TGTGCCAGTAGTATGACGGGGGGGCCAGCGGATACGCAGTATTTT. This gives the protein CASSMTGGPADTQYF.

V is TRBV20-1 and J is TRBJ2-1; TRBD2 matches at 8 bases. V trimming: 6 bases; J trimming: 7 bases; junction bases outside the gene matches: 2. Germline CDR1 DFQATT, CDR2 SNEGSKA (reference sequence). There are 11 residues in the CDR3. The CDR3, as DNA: TGCAGTGCGACTAGCGTAAATGAGCAGTTCTTC. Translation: CSATSVNEQFF.

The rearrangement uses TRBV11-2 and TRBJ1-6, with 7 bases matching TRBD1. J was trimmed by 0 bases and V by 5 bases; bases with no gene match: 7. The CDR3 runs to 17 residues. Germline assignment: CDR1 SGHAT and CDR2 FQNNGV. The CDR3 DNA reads TGTGCCAGCAGCGGAGGGACAGCCAGCTCCTATAATTCACCCCTCCACTTT. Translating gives CASSGGTASSYNSPLHF.